This note documents a single T cell receptor beta chain sequence. Other DNA sequences in the same sample also yield this CDR3. The naive CD8 population came from CD45RO-negative cells selected for CCR7, without terminally differentiated effector memory CD45RA+ cells. The data were obtained in a study of shared clonotypes between healthy human individuals. Measured with immunoSEQ multiplex PCR; TCRdb has only the in-frame clones, and not every one. In the table there are about 2 million clones, approximately 94% of which are singletons. V shed 4 bases and J 4 bases; nucleotides not matched to a gene: 2. Germline V gene sequence: CDR1 LNHDA, CDR2 SQIVND (reference sequence). The CDR3 spans 14 residues.

V usage is TRBV19 and J usage is TRBJ2-1; TRBD2 matches 9 bases. This sequence originates from a man aged 18 to 30 in good health. The sample consisted of naive CD8+ T cells sorted from blood. The CDR3 region is CASSSTSGYNEQFF. In DNA form, the CDR3 reads TGTGCCAGTAGTAGTACTAGCGGGTACAATGAGCAGTTCTTC.